The clone carrying this TCR beta chain showed up many times. Its antigen is not known. These data belong to a study of spatial heterogeneity in lung cancer. General study findings and limits: The study found that expanded intratumoral alpha and beta TCR counts tracked tumor mutation counts.

Time point given: sample taken at primary tumor resection. TCRdb re-analysed the 5' RACE reads in MiXCR, keeping a single row per CDR3 protein. This table has about 20,000 distinct CDR3 sequences, 5% to 7% appearing once. V was pared by 6 bases and J by 2 bases, with 12 bases between. The germline CDR1 and CDR2 sequences are MRHNA and SNTAGT. The CDR3 consists of 14 residues. The source is a female donor with early-stage non-small cell lung cancer. The rearrangement links TRBV6-4 to TRBJ2-3; D perhaps matches TRBD1 (5 bases). Sequenced material: lung tumor tissue, taken at surgery. The CDR3 protein is CASSPGQDTDTQYF. The CDR3 DNA reads TGTGCCAGCAGCCCTGGACAAGACACAGATACGCAGTATTTT.